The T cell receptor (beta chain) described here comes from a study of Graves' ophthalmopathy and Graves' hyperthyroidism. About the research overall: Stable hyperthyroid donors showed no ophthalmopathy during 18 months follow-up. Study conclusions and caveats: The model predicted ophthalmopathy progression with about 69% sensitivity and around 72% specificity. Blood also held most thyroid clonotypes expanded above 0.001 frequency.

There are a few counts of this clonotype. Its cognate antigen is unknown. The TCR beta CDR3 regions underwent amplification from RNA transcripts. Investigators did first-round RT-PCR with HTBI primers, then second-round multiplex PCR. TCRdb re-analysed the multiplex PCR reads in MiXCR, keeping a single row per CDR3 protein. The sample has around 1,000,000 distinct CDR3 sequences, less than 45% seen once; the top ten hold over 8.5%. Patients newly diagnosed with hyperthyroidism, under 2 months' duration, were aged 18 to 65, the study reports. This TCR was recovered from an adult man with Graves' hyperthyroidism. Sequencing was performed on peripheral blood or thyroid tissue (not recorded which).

CDR3: CSARDGKRVNTGELFF. In DNA, the CDR3 is TGCAGTGCTAGAGATGGGAAAAGGGTTAACACCGGGGAGCTGTTTTTT. The chain is built from TRBV20-1 and TRBJ2-2; D not certain. In germline, CDR1 is DFQATT, CDR2 SNEGSKA (reference sequence). The CDR3 has 16 amino acids. The ends were cut back, 0 bases at V and 2 bases at J, with 13 bases in the middle.